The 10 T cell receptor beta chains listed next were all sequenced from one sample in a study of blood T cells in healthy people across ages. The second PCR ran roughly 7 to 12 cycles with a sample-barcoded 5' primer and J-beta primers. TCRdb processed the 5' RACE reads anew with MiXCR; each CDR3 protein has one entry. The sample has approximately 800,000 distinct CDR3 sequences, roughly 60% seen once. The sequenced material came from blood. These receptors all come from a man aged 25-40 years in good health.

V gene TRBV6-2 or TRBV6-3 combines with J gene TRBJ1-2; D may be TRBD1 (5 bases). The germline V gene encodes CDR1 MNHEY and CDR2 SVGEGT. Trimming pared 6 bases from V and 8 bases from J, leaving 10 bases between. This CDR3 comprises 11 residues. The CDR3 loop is CASRMGVGYTF. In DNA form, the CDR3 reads TGTGCCAGCAGGATGGGGGTCGGCTACACCTTC.

The DNA of the CDR3 is TGTGCCAGCCGGTGGGGAGGCGCAGATACGCAGTATTTT. This translates into CASRWGGADTQYF. This chain joins TRBV28 and TRBJ2-3, with a possible D match to TRBD2 (6 bases). The CDR3 is made up of 13 amino acids. V lost 8 bases and J 4 bases, leaving 13 bases between the germline ends. Germline CDR1 MDHEN, CDR2 SYDVKM.

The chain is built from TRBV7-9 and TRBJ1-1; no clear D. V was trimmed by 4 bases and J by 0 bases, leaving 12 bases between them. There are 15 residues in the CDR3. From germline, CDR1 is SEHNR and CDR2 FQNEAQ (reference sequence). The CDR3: CASSSTVIMNTEAFF. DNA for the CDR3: TGTGCCAGCAGCTCCACCGTCATCATGAACACTGAAGCTTTCTTT.

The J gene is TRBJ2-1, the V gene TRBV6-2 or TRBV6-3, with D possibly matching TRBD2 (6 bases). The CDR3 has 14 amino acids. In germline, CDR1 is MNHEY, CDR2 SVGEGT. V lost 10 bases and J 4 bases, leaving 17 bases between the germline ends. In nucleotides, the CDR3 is TGTGCCACCAAACCGGATGGAGGGTACAATGAGCAGTTCTTC. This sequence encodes CATKPDGGYNEQFF.

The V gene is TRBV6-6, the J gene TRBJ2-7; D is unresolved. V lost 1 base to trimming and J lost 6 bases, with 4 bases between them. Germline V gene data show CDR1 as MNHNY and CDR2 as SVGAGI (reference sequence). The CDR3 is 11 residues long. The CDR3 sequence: CASSYYGEQYF. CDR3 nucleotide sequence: TGTGCCAGCAGTTACTATGGCGAGCAGTACTTC.

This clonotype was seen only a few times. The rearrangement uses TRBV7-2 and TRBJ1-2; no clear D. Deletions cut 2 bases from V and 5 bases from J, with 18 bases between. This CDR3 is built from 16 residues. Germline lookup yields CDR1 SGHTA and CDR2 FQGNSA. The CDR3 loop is CASSLFPEERDYGYTF. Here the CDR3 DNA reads TGTGCCAGCAGCTTATTCCCGGAGGAGAGGGATTATGGCTACACCTTC.

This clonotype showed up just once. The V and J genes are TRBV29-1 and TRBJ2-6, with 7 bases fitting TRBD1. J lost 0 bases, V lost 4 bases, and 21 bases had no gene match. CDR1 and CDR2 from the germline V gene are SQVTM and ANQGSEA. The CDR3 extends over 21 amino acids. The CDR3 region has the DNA TGCAGCGTTGGAGTCCCCTTAAAAACAGGGGCGAGACCCTCTGGGGCCAACGTCCTGACTTTC. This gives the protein CSVGVPLKTGARPSGANVLTF.

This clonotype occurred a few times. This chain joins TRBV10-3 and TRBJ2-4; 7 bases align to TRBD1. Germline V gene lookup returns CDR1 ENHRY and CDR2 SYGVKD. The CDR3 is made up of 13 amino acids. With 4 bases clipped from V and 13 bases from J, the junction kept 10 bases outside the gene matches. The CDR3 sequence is CAISASGGSEQYF. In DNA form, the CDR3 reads TGTGCCATCAGTGCGTCAGGGGGTAGTGAGCAGTACTTC.

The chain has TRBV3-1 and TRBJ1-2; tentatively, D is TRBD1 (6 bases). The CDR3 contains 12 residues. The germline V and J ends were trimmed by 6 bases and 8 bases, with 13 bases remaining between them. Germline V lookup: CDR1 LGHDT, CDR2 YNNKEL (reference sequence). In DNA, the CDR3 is TGTGCCAGCAGGGATAGGGGGAGCGGCTACACCTTC. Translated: CASRDRGSGYTF. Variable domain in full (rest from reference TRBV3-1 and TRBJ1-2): DTAVSQTPKYLVTQMGNDKSIKCEQNLGHDTMYWYKQDSKKFLKIMFSYNNKELIINETVPNRFSPKSPDKAHLNLHINSLELGDSAVYFCASRDRGSGYTFGSGTRLTVV.

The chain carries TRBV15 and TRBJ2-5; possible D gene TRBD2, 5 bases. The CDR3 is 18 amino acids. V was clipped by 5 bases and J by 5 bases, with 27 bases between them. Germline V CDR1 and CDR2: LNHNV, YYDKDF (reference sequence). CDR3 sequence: CATSPITKDLSPGETQYF. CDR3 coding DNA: TGTGCCACCAGCCCGATTACCAAGGACTTAAGCCCTGGGGAGACCCAGTACTTC.